This T cell receptor (beta chain) is from a study of tissue T cells after allogeneic stem cell transplantation. Across the study: Several unmodified and three CD34-selected T-cell-depleted grafts went to graft-versus-host disease patients. Pathologist H&E review favored samples with visible lymphocytes for sequencing among multiple samples. Broader study findings: Few T cell clones were shared across patients, but motif clusters showed tissue-specific shared signatures.

As for this clone: Its target is unknown.

Steroid-refractory graft-versus-host disease after allogeneic hematopoietic cell transplant qualified adults for prospective research-autopsy enrollment. Here immunoSEQ multiplex PCR was the method, and the copy in TCRdb shows in-frame clones only, minus some. The sample yields several thousand clones, around 72% seen once. The starting material was left colon tissue, obtained at autopsy. The TCR originated in a male patient older than 55 with steroid-refractory graft-versus-host disease after an allogeneic stem cell transplant. Certain T cells may be donor cells from the graft.

The CDR3 sequence: CASSQVRGQGNYGYTF. For the CDR3, the DNA is TGTGCCAGCAGCCAAGTTAGAGGACAGGGTAACTATGGCTACACCTTC. The V and J genes are TRBV14 and TRBJ1-2, with TRBD1 matching 8 bases. In germline, CDR1 is SGHDN, CDR2 FVKESK. The junction had 5 bases not matched to a gene; V was cut back by 1 base and J by 1 base. This CDR3 has 16 residues.